This T cell receptor (beta chain) was observed in a study of spatial heterogeneity in lung cancer. Study-wide points: Follow-up blood showed ubiquitous expanded tumor TCRs less than blood at resection did.

Turning to this clonotype: No antigen is known for it. This may come from a read error, since a much larger clone is one base off.

Trimming removed 6 bases at V and 5 bases at J, with 13 bases between. From germline, CDR1 is MDHEN and CDR2 SYDVKM. This CDR3 spans 13 amino acids. Time point indicated: sample taken at primary tumor resection. TCRdb processed the 5' RACE reads anew with MiXCR; each CDR3 protein has one entry. The sample contains 23,000 or so distinct CDR3 sequences, around 5.1% of which appear only once. Here the sequenced sample was PBMCs, taken at surgery. The rearrangement links TRBV28 to TRBJ2-5; D may be TRBD2 (5 bases). The clonotype comes from a male donor with early-stage non-small cell lung cancer. CDR3 sequence reads: CASSRARRETQYF. CDR3 DNA sequence: TGTGCCAGCAGCCGTGCGAGGAGGGAGACCCAGTACTTC.